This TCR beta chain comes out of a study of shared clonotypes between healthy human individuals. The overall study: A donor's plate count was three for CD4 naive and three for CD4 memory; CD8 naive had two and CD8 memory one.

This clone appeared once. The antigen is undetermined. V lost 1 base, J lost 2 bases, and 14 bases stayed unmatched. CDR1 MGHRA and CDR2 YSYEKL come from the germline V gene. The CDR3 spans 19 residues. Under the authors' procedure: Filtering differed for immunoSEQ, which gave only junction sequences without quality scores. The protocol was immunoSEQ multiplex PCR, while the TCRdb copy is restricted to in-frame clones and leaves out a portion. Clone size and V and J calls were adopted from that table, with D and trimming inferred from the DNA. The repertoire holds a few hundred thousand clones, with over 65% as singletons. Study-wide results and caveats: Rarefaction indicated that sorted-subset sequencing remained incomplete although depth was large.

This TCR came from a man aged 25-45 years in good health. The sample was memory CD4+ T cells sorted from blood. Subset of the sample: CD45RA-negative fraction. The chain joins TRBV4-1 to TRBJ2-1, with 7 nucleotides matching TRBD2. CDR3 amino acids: CASSQAPPVGGSPYNEQFF. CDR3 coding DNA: TGCGCCAGCAGCCAAGCCCCCCCTGTTGGCGGGAGTCCCTACAATGAGCAGTTCTTC.